This section outlines one T cell receptor (beta chain) sequence together with its context. Its matching antigen is unknown. This sample was included in a study of T-cell memory formation after mild COVID-19. The wider study: TCR clusters were mostly donor specific. Study-wide findings and caveats: Still unconfirmed is whether the second-wave clones peaking on day 37 recognized SARS-CoV-2. Later expanders leaned toward CD4+, whereas clones contracting from day 15 to 85 were balanced CD4/CD8.

CDR1 and CDR2 from the germline V gene are LGHNA and YNFKEQ. Trimming removed 1 base at V and 6 bases at J, with 10 bases between. CDR3 length: 14 residues. 5'RACE primed from the constant segment yielded TCR alpha and TCR beta cDNA libraries bearing sample barcodes and UMIs. TCRdb itself ran the 5' RACE reads through MiXCR, one entry per CDR3 protein. Among tens of thousands of distinct CDR3 sequences, around 12% were seen once, and the ten largest hold 13% to 15%. This sequence joins TRBV4-2 and TRBJ2-1; D gene ambiguous. The sequence was obtained from an adult woman who had mild COVID-19 (a few samples of this study predate the infection). Cell type and time point are not known. The material sequenced was PBMCs or a T cell subset sorted from them (not recorded which). This CDR3 reads CASSQVPSGNEQFF. CDR3 nucleotides: TGTGCCAGCAGCCAAGTTCCGTCGGGCAATGAGCAGTTCTTC.